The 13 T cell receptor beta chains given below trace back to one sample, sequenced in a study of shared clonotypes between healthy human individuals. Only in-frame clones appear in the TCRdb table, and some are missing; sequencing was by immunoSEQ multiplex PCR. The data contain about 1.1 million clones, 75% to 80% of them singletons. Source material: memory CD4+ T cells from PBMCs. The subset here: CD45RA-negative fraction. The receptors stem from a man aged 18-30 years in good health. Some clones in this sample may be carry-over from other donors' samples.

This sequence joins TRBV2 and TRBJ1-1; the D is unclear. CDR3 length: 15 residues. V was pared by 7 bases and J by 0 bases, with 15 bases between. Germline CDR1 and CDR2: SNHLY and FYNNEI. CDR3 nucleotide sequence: TGTGCCAGCACTATAACGGGTGGGCTGAACACTGAAGCTTTCTTT. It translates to CASTITGGLNTEAFF. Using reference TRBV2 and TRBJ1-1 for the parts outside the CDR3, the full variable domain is EPEVTQTPSHQVTQMGQEVILRCVPISNHLYFYWYRQILGQKVEFLVSFYNNEISEKSEIFDDQFSVERPDGSNFTLKIRSTKLEDSAMYFCASTITGGLNTEAFFGQGTRLTVV.

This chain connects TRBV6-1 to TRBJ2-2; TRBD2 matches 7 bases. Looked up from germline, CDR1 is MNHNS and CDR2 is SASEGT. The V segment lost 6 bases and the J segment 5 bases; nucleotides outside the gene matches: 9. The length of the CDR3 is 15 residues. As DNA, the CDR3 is TGTGCCAGCAGGGGGGGAGGGCGTGGAACCGGGGAGCTGTTTTTT. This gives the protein CASRGGGRGTGELFF.

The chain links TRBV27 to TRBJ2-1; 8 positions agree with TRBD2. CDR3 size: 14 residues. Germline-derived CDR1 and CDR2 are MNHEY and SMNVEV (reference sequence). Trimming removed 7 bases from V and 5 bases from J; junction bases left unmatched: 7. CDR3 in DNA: TGTGCCAGCACCACTAGCGGAGCTAACAATGAGCAGTTCTTC. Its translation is CASTTSGANNEQFF.

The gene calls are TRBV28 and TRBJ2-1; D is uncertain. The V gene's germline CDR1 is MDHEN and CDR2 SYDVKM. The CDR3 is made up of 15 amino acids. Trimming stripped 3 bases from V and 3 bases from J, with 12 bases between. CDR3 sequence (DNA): TGTGCCAGCAGTTTGGCCAGCACTTACTACAATGAGCAGTTCTTC. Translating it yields CASSLASTYYNEQFF.

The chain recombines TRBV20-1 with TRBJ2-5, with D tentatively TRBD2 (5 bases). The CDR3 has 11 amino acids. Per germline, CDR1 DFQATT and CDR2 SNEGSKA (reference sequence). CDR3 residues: CRTGLRETQYF. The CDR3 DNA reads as TGCAGGACCGGACTCCGAGAGACCCAGTACTTC.

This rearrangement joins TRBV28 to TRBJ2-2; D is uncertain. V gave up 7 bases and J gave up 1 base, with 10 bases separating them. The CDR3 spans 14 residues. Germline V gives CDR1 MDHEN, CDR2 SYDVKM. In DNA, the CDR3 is TGTGCCAGCACCCGTCAGTTGAACACCGGGGAGCTGTTTTTT. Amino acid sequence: CASTRQLNTGELFF.

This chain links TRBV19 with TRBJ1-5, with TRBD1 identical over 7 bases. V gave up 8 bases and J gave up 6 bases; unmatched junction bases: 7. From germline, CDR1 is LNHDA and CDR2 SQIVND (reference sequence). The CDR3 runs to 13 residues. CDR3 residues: CASRKDRAQPQHF. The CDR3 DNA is TGTGCCAGTCGGAAAGACAGGGCTCAGCCCCAGCATTTT.

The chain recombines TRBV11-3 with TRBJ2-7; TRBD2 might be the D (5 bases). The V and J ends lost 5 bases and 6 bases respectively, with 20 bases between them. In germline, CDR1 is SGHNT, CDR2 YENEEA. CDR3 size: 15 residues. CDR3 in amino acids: CASSPWQDSSTEQYF. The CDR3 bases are TGTGCCAGCAGCCCTTGGCAGGACTCCTCCACCGAGCAGTACTTC.

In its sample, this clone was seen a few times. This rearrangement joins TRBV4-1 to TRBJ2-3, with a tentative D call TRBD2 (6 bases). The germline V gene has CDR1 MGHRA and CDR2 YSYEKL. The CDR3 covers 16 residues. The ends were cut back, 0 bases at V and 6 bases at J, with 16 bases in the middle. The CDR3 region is CASSQEGLAPTDTQYF. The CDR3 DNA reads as TGCGCCAGCAGCCAAGAAGGCCTAGCGCCGACGGATACGCAGTATTTT.

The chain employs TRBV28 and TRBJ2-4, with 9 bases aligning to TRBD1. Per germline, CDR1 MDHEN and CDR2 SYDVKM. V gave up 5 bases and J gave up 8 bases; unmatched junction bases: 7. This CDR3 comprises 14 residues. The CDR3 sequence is CASSLTGGNDIQYF. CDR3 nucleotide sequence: TGTGCCAGCAGTCTGACAGGGGGGAATGACATTCAGTACTTC.

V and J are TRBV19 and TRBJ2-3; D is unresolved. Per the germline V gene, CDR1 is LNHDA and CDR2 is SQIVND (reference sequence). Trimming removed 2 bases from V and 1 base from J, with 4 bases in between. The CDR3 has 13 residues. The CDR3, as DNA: TGTGCCAGTAGTATACCCCGCACAGATACGCAGTATTTT. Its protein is CASSIPRTDTQYF.

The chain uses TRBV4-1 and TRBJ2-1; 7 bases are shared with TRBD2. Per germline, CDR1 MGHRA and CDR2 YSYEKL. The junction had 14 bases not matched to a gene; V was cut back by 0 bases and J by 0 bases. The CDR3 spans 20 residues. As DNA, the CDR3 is TGCGCCAGCAGCCAAGATTCTTTAGCGGGTCAACTAAGCTCCTACAATGAGCAGTTCTTC. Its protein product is CASSQDSLAGQLSSYNEQFF.

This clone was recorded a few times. The CDR3, as DNA: TGCGCCAGCAGCCAAGCACCGGGACAGGCCTCCTACAATGAGCAGTTCTTC. Its translation: CASSQAPGQASYNEQFF. J is TRBJ2-1 and V is TRBV4-1; 8 nucleotides align to TRBD1. The V segment lost 1 base and the J segment 0 bases; nucleotides outside the gene matches: 5. Germline lookup yields CDR1 MGHRA and CDR2 YSYEKL. The CDR3 contains 17 residues.